This TCR beta chain was identified in a study of cytomegalovirus exposure and HLA in healthy donors. A multiplex PCR was run with 60 Vbeta primers and 13 Jbeta primers. Some clones are missing from TCRdb's copy, which holds only in-frame ones; the method was immunoSEQ multiplex PCR. The repertoire holds about 190,000 clones, approximately 80% seen once, with around 1.9% in the top ten. Germline CDR1 reads MGHRA; CDR2 reads YSYEKL. The CDR3 loop spans 15 amino acids. V shed 3 bases and J 4 bases; nucleotides not matched to a gene: 7. Sequences were obtained from PBMCs. The chain employs TRBV4-1 and TRBJ1-1; 8 positions agree with TRBD1. The origin of this receptor is a woman aged 18-29 years in good health and CMV-seropositive. The CDR3 nucleotides read TGCGCCAGCAGCCAGACAACAGGGGGAGGCACTGAAGCTTTCTTT. It is translated as CASSQTTGGGTEAFF.